The present T cell receptor beta chain was sequenced within a study of identical twins. Germline lookup yields CDR1 SGHTA and CDR2 FQGTGA. The CDR3 spans 13 residues. Deletions cut 4 bases from V and 8 bases from J, with 12 bases between. At least ten counts were recorded for this clonotype. cDNA carried unique molecular identifiers, and a universal primer site was added by template switching. TCRdb passed the 5' RACE reads through MiXCR, listing each CDR3 protein once. The sample lists about 810,000 distinct CDR3 sequences; 12% were seen once. This sample was shared with a second study, whose subject was yellow fever vaccine responses in identical twins.

The V call is TRBV7-3, the J call TRBJ2-1; no definite D call. This clonotype originated in a woman aged 18-30 years in good health. Sequenced: PBMCs. DNA for the CDR3: TGTGCCAGCAGCTCGGACGTCTTTTATGAGCAGTTCTTC. It codes for CASSSDVFYEQFF.